Listed here is a single TCR beta chain. This sample is part of a study of regulatory T cells in long-lasting Graves disease. Study background: Persistent cases took antithyroid drugs over 5 years and stayed TSH receptor antibody positive.

Combining iRepertoire HTBI primers with Arm-PCR of CDR3 regions, the authors built TCR beta libraries. Each CDR3 protein is one row after TCRdb ran MiXCR on the multiplex PCR reads. The data show about 400,000 distinct CDR3 sequences, around 20% seen once. Stated time point: persistent/refractory GD, antithyroid drugs over 5 years with positive TRAb. From PBMCs, RNA was extracted and then used to make the TCR library. Germline values: CDR1 SEHNR, CDR2 FQNEAQ (reference sequence). This CDR3 region has 15 residues. The ends were cut back, 7 bases at V and 6 bases at J, with 21 bases in the middle. Here the sequenced sample was peripheral blood mononuclear cells (PBMCs), taken when the disease was refractory, from a patient treated with antithyroid drugs. The chain joins TRBV7-9 to TRBJ1-1; D possibly corresponds to TRBD1 (5 bases). The origin of this receptor is a female donor with Graves disease. CDR3 DNA sequence: TGTGCCAGCATCCCCCAGGACATCTCGACCTCTGAAGCTTTCTTT. Translated, it gives CASIPQDISTSEAFF.